The clone carrying this T cell receptor (beta chain) was seen a few times. The V end lost 5 bases, the J end lost 0 bases, and 14 bases lay between the germline ends. Germline CDR1 SGHNT, CDR2 YENEEA. The CDR3 loop spans 15 amino acids. Sequencing was performed with immunoSEQ multiplex PCR; in TCRdb, only in-frame clones are kept and a portion is missing. Of some 120,000 clones detected, 80% to 90% appear once; the ten largest clones hold more than 8%. The sample originates from a study of control samples from healthy donors and cancer patients. The chain recombines TRBV11-3 with TRBJ2-7, with D maybe TRBD1 (5 bases). The receptor was derived from a man aged 40-50 years in good health. Sequenced material: blood. In nucleotides, the CDR3 is TGTGCCAGCAGCCACCAGGGTCCTTACTCCTACGAGCAGTACTTC. It encodes CASSHQGPYSYEQYF.